This T cell receptor (beta chain) was obtained from a study of cytomegalovirus exposure and HLA in healthy donors. There are 16 residues in the CDR3. Trimming took off 4 bases at V and 0 bases at J, with 17 bases between the two ends. The germline V gene encodes CDR1 SGHDT and CDR2 YYEEEE. As regards this clone: Its specificity is not known.

Study-level findings and limits: The study designated 164 TCR beta chains cytomegalovirus-associated.

In the PCR, 60 Vbeta and 13 Jbeta primers were used. Generated by immunoSEQ multiplex PCR, the TCRdb table keeps only in-frame clones and is missing some. The sample shows 100,000 or so clones, approximately 85% of them seen only once. The V call is TRBV5-6, the J call TRBJ2-7, with D uncertain. This receptor was taken from a man aged 25 to 40 in good health and CMV-seronegative. The sample consisted of PBMCs. The DNA of the CDR3 is TGTGCCAGCAGCCCCACCCCGAACAGCTTCTCCTACGAGCAGTACTTC. Amino acids: CASSPTPNSFSYEQYF.